This entry lists 17 T cell receptor beta chains sequenced from one sample in a study of cytomegalovirus exposure and HLA in healthy donors. Primers: 60 Vbeta forward and 13 Jbeta reverse. Using immunoSEQ multiplex PCR, the repertoire was profiled, and TCRdb retains in-frame clones only, with some absent. The sample has fewer than 20,000 clones; 75% are singletons. The sequencing sample was made of PBMCs. These receptors all come from a man between 18 and 29 years old in good health and CMV-seronegative.

The chain carries TRBV29-1 and TRBJ1-1; 11 bases match TRBD1. This CDR3 region has 12 residues. The junction had 1 base not matched to a gene; V was cut back by 6 bases and J by 4 bases. CDR1 and CDR2 from the germline V gene are SQVTM and ANQGSEA. CDR3: CSVGQGGTEAFF. CDR3 sequence (DNA): TGCAGCGTGGGACAGGGGGGCACTGAAGCTTTCTTT.

J is TRBJ1-1 and V is TRBV25-1; tentatively, D is TRBD1 (6 bases). CDR1 is MGHDK, CDR2 SYGVNS, per germline. V was clipped by 6 bases and J by 2 bases, with 16 bases between them. This CDR3 is 15 amino acids long. CDR3 sequence reads: CASRDLGGPNTEAFF. DNA of the CDR3: TGTGCCAGCAGGGATCTCGGGGGGCCAAACACTGAAGCTTTCTTT.

The genes are TRBV6-5 and TRBJ1-5; D not certain. With 6 bases removed from V and 1 base from J, the gap between germline ends came to 10 bases. The CDR3 runs to 14 residues. CDR1 is MNHEY, CDR2 SVGAGI, per germline. CDR3 coding DNA: TGTGCCAGCAGCCCCCGGGGAAGCAATCAGCCCCAGCATTTT. Translation: CASSPRGSNQPQHF.

The rearrangement links TRBV2 to TRBJ1-2; D remains ambiguous. This CDR3 region has 13 residues. Trimming stripped 4 bases from V and 3 bases from J, with 9 bases between. Germline V gene data show CDR1 as SNHLY and CDR2 as FYNNEI. The CDR3 region is CASSGGLDYGYTF. The CDR3 DNA follows: TGTGCCAGCAGTGGAGGACTTGACTATGGCTACACCTTC.

V usage is TRBV28 and J usage is TRBJ2-1, with unresolved D. This CDR3 has 11 residues. The ends were cut back, 4 bases at V and 11 bases at J, with 9 bases in the middle. Germline V lookup: CDR1 MDHEN, CDR2 SYDVKM. CDR3 sequence reads: CASSSTYKQFF. The CDR3 nucleotides read TGTGCCAGCAGTTCGACTTATAAGCAGTTCTTC.

This clone occurred a few times. The J gene is TRBJ2-1, the V gene TRBV7-9, with a weak D call TRBD1 (6 bases). V was cut by 4 bases and J by 2 bases, with 12 bases left in between. Germline V gene lookup returns CDR1 SEHNR and CDR2 FQNEAQ (reference sequence). The CDR3 has 15 amino acids. The chain's CDR3 is CASSSTGNAYNEQFF. The CDR3 region has the DNA TGTGCCAGCAGCTCTACAGGGAATGCCTACAATGAGCAGTTCTTC.

This clone was counted between two and nine times. V and J are TRBV7-8 and TRBJ1-1; 9 bases fit TRBD1. CDR3 length: 15 amino acids. Germline V gene sequence: CDR1 SGHVS, CDR2 FQNEAQ. V dropped 5 bases and J dropped 4; count of bases not matched to a gene: 8. The CDR3 is CASSIWTGAGTEAFF. DNA for the CDR3: TGTGCCAGCAGCATATGGACAGGGGCAGGCACTGAAGCTTTCTTT.

The chain has TRBV6-5 and TRBJ1-1; a weak D match, TRBD1 (5 bases). CDR1 is MNHEY, CDR2 SVGAGI, per germline. The CDR3 extends over 14 amino acids. With 3 bases removed from V and 4 bases from J, the gap between germline ends came to 12 bases. The CDR3 here is CASSYYQGATEAFF. Here the CDR3 DNA reads TGTGCCAGCAGTTATTATCAGGGTGCCACTGAAGCTTTCTTT.

The chain recombines TRBV2 with TRBJ2-5, with a weak D call TRBD1 (5 bases). Trimming stripped 10 bases from V and 2 bases from J, with 29 bases between. Germline CDR1 reads SNHLY; CDR2 reads FYNNEI. CDR3 length equals 18 residues. The CDR3 bases are TGTGCCACTCCCCCCCTACCGTCTCCTCGGACACTGCAAGAGACCCAGTACTTC. Protein: CATPPLPSPRTLQETQYF.

The chain links TRBV30 to TRBJ1-1; 10 nucleotides line up with TRBD1. Per the germline V gene, CDR1 is GTSNPN and CDR2 is SVGIG (reference sequence). With 1 base clipped from V and 4 bases from J, the junction kept 27 bases outside the gene matches. The CDR3 sequence is 22 residues long. CDR3 DNA sequence: TGTGCCTGGAGTGATCCCTTCCGTAACCGTCCTTTAGGACAGGGGGACGGCACTGAAGCTTTCTTT. This translates into CAWSDPFRNRPLGQGDGTEAFF.

The gene calls are TRBV30 and TRBJ1-1; no clear D. Trimming cost V 5 bases and J 1 base, with 8 bases left between them. Germline CDR1 and CDR2: GTSNPN and SVGIG (reference sequence). The CDR3 spans 12 residues. CDR3 sequence (DNA): TGTGCCTGGGGACGGGAGAACACTGAAGCTTTCTTT. It yields the protein CAWGRENTEAFF.

The chain is built from TRBV2 and TRBJ2-5, with D possibly being TRBD1 (6 bases). Trimming left V 0 bases short and J 1 base short, with 9 bases between. CDR1 SNHLY and CDR2 FYNNEI come from the germline V gene. The CDR3 has 15 amino acids. In nucleotides, the CDR3 is TGTGCCAGCAGTGAAGCCTGGGGGCCCCAAGAGACCCAGTACTTC. Translated: CASSEAWGPQETQYF.

The chain has TRBV9 and TRBJ2-3, with 9 nucleotides matching TRBD2. CDR1 is SGDLS and CDR2 is YYNGEE in the germline V gene. With V trimmed by 3 bases and J by 2 bases, 13 bases remained unmatched. The CDR3 is made up of 18 amino acids. The CDR3 DNA reads as TGTGCCAGCAGCGCCAGAATGGCGGGGGGGCCTTTCACAGATACGCAGTATTTT. It encodes CASSARMAGGPFTDTQYF.

The CDR3 is CASSLQGALNTEAFF. The CDR3 DNA sequence: TGTGCCAGCAGTTTACAGGGGGCGTTGAACACTGAAGCTTTCTTT. The chain combines TRBV6-5 with TRBJ1-1; TRBD1 aligns across 9 bases. Per the germline V gene, CDR1 is MNHEY and CDR2 is SVGAGI. Trimming took 4 bases from V and 0 from J; bases not matched to a gene: 3. The CDR3 is made up of 15 amino acids.

The chain employs TRBV6-6 and TRBJ2-2; the D gene is possibly TRBD2 (5 bases). Trimming took 8 bases from V and 4 from J, leaving 14 bases between them. CDR1 is MNHNY, CDR2 SVGAGI, per germline (reference sequence). The CDR3 loop spans 14 amino acids. CDR3 amino acids: CASEGAWGTGELFF. The CDR3, as DNA: TGTGCCAGCGAGGGCGCCTGGGGCACCGGGGAGCTGTTTTTT.

The chain couples TRBV29-1 to TRBJ1-2, with TRBD1 as a possible D gene (6 bases). V lost 7 bases and J lost 2, with 11 bases in between. The germline V gene has CDR1 SQVTM and CDR2 ANQGSEA. The CDR3 spans 12 residues. CDR3 bases: TGCAGCGCTTTGGACAGCAACTATGGCTACACCTTC. As protein: CSALDSNYGYTF.

The gene calls are TRBV7-9 and TRBJ1-4; D is unclear. The CDR3 totals 13 residues. Trimming took 3 bases from V and 0 from J, leaving 2 bases between them. CDR1 SEHNR and CDR2 FQNEAQ come from the germline V gene (reference sequence). In DNA, the CDR3 is TGTGCCAGCAGCTTCTCAACTAATGAAAAACTGTTTTTT. This translates into CASSFSTNEKLFF.